This T cell receptor (beta chain) was retrieved from a study of graft-versus-host responses after intestinal transplantation. Turning to the study itself: Recipients had transplants, and these were multivisceral, liver-intestinal, or isolated intestinal.

Profiled with immunoSEQ multiplex PCR; TCRdb holds only in-frame clones, not every one. The table records 60,000 to 75,000 clones, around 90% of them present only once. Intraepithelial plus lamina propria lymphocytes were released by processing graft tissue. Per germline, CDR1 MDHEN and CDR2 SYDVKM. The V end lost 6 bases, the J end lost 3 bases, and 17 bases lay between the germline ends. The CDR3 consists of 16 residues. Sequencing used ileum tissue, obtained approximately 370 days after transplant. This TCR derives from a human patient who received an intestinal transplant, so some T cells may come from the graft donor. The V gene is TRBV28, the J gene TRBJ2-2, with D possibly being TRBD2 (5 bases). This CDR3 is CASSRVGIPDTGELFF. The DNA of the CDR3 is TGTGCCAGCAGCCGAGTCGGGATTCCGGACACCGGGGAGCTGTTTTTT.